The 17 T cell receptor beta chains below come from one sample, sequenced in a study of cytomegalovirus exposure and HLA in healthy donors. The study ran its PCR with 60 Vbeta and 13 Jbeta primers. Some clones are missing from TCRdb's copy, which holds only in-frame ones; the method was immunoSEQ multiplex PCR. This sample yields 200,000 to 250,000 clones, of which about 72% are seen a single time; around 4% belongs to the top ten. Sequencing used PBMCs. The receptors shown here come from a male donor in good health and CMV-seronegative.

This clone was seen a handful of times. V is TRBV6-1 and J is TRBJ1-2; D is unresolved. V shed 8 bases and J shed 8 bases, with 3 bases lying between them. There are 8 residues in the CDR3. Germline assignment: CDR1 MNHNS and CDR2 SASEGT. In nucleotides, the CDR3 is TGTGCCAGCTCAGGCTACACCTTC. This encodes CASSGYTF.

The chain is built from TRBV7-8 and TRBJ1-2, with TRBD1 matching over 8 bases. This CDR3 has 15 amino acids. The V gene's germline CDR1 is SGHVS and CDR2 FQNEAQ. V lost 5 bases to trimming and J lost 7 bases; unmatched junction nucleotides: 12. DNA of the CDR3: TGTGCCAGCAGCCCAGTAAGGCAGGGGGCGAGTGGCTACACCTTC. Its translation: CASSPVRQGASGYTF.

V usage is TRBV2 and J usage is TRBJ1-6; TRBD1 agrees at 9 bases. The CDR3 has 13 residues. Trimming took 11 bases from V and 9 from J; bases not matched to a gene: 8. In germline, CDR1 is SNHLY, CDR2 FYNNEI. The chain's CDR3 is CAGGTGGGSPLHF. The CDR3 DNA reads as TGTGCCGGTGGAACAGGGGGCGGTTCACCCCTCCACTTT. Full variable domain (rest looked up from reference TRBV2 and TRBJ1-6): EPEVTQTPSHQVTQMGQEVILRCVPISNHLYFYWYRQILGQKVEFLVSFYNNEISEKSEIFDDQFSVERPDGSNFTLKIRSTKLEDSAMYFCAGGTGGGSPLHFGNGTRLTVT.

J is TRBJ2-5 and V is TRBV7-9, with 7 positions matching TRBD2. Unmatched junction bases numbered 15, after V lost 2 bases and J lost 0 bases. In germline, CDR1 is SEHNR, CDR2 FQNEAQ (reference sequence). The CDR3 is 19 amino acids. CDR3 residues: CASSLIGLADLMYQETQYF. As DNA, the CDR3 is TGTGCCAGCAGCTTAATAGGCCTAGCGGATCTAATGTACCAAGAGACCCAGTACTTC.

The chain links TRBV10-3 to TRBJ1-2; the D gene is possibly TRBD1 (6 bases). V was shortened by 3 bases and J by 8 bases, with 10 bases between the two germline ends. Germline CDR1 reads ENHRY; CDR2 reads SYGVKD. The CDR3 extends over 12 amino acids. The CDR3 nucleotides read TGTGCCATCAGTGACAGCAGGGGCGGCTACACCTTC. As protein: CAISDSRGGYTF.

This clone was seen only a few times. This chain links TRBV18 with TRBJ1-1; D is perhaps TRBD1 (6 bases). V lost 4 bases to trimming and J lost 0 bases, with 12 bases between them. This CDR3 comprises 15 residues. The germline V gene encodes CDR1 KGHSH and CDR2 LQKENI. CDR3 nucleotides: TGTGCCAGCTCACGGACAGACTTGATGAACACTGAAGCTTTCTTT. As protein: CASSRTDLMNTEAFF. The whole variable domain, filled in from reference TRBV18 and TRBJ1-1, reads NAGVMQNPRHLVRRRGQEARLRCSPMKGHSHVYWYRQLPEEGLKFMVYLQKENIIDESGMPKERFSAEFPKEGPSILRIQQVVRGDSAAYFCASSRTDLMNTEAFFGQGTRLTVV.

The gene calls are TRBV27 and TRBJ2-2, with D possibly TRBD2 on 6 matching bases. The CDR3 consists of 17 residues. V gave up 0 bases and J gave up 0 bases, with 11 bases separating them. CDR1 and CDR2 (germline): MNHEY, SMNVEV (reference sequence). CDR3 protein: CASSLSGRDSNTGELFF. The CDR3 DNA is TGTGCCAGCAGTTTATCGGGGCGGGACTCGAACACCGGGGAGCTGTTTTTT.

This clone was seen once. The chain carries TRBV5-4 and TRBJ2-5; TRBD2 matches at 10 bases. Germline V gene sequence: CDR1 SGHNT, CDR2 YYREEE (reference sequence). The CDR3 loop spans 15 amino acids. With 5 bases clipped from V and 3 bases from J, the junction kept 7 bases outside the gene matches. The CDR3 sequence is CASRAGTSEKETQYF. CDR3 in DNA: TGTGCCAGCAGGGCGGGGACTAGCGAGAAAGAGACCCAGTACTTC.

CDR3 DNA sequence: TGTGCCAGCGAGGGTGGGGTCACAGATACGCAGTATTTT. The encoded protein is CASEGGVTDTQYF. The rearrangement links TRBV2 to TRBJ2-3, with TRBD2 as a possible D gene (5 bases). Trimming left V 8 bases short and J 2 bases short, with 11 bases between. Germline loops: CDR1 SNHLY, CDR2 FYNNEI. This CDR3 has 13 residues.

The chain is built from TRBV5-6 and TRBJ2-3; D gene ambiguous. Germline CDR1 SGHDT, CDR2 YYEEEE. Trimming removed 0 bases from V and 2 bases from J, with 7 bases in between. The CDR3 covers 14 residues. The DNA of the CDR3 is TGTGCCAGCAGCTTGGGAGGAGCCACAGATACGCAGTATTTT. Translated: CASSLGGATDTQYF.

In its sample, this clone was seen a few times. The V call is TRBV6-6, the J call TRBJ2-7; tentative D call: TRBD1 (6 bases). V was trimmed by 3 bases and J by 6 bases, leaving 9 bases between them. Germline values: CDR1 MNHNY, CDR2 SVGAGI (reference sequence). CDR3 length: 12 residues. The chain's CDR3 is CASSYLGGEQYF. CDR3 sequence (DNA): TGTGCCAGCAGTTATCTAGGGGGCGAGCAGTACTTC.

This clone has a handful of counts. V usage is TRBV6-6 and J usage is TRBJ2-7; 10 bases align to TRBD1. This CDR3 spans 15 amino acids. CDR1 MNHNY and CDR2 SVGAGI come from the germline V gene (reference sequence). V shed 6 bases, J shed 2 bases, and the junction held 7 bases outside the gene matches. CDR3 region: CASRPRDRGTYEQYF. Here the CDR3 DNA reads TGTGCCAGCAGACCCCGGGACAGGGGAACCTACGAGCAGTACTTC.

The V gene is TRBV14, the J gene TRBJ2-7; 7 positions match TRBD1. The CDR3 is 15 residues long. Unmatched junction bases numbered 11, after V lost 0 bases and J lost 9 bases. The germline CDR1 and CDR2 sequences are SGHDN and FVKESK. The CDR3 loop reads CASSQDTPGGFGQYF. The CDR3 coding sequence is TGTGCCAGCAGCCAAGATACTCCAGGGGGATTTGGGCAGTACTTC.

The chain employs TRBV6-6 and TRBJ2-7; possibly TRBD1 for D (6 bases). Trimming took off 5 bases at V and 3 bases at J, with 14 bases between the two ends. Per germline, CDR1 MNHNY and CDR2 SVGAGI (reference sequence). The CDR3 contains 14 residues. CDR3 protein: CASSDRQGRYEQYF. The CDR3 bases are TGTGCCAGCAGTGACAGGCAGGGCCGCTACGAGCAGTACTTC.

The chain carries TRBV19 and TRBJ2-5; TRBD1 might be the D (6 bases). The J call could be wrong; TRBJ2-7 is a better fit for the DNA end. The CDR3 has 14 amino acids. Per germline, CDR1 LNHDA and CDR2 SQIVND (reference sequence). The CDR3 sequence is CASSPTGSAAEQYF. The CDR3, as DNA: TGTGCCAGTAGCCCCACAGGGTCAGCGGCCGAGCAGTACTTC.

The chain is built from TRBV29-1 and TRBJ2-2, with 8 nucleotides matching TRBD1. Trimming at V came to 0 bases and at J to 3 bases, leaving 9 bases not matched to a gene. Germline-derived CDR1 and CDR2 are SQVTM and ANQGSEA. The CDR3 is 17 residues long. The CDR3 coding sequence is TGCAGCGTTGAAGATCCGGGACAGGCCTCATACACCGGGGAGCTGTTTTTT. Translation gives CSVEDPGQASYTGELFF.

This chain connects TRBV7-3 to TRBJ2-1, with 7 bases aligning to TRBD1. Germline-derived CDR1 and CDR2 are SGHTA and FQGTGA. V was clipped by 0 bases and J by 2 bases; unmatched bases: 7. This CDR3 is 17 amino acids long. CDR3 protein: CASSLTGRQGAYNEQFF. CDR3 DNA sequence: TGTGCCAGCAGCTTAACGGGGAGACAGGGAGCCTACAATGAGCAGTTCTTC. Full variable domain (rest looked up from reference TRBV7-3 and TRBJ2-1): GAGVSQTPSNKVTEKGKYVELRCDPISGHTALYWYRQSLGQGPEFLIYFQGTGAADDSGLPNDRFFAVRPEGSVSTLKIQRTERGDSAVYLCASSLTGRQGAYNEQFFGPGTRLTVL.